The present T cell receptor (beta chain) was sequenced within a study of blood T cell repertoires in COVID-19. Study-wide background: Donors in the United States, Italy and Spain gave samples during acute or convalescent COVID-19. Sample material is recorded as cDNA or gDNA derived from T cells, B-cell-depleted T cells, or PBMCs.

V lost 1 base, J lost 5 bases, and 4 bases stayed unmatched. Germline CDR1 SEHNR, CDR2 FQNEAQ (reference sequence). The CDR3 is 14 amino acids. Original handling: Amplification of reference gene primers provided the estimated nucleated cell counts. Profiled with immunoSEQ multiplex PCR; TCRdb holds only in-frame clones, not every one. V and J calls and clone size come straight from that table; D and trimming were deduced from the DNA. The table records some 89,000 clones, approximately 84% of them present only once. This TCR was sampled from a man aged 55 to 69 with acute or convalescent COVID-19. The chain joins TRBV7-9 to TRBJ1-2; 7 nucleotides agree with TRBD1. Sequencing used peripheral blood. The CDR3 DNA sequence: TGTGCCAGCAGCTTAGACAGGGGCGGGTATGGCTACACCTTC. This gives the protein CASSLDRGGYGYTF.